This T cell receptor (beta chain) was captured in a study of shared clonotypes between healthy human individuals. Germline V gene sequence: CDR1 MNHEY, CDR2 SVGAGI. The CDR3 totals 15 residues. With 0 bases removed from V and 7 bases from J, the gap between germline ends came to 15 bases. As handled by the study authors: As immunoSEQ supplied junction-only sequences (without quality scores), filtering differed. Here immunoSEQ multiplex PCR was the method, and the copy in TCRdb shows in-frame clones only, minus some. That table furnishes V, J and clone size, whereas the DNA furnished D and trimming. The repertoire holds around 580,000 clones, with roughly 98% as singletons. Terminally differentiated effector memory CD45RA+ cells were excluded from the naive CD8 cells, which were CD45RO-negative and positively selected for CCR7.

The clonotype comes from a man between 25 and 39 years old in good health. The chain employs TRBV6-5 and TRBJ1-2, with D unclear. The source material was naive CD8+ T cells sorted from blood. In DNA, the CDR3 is TGTGCCAGCAGTTACTCTGCAGGCCGAAAGGGTGGCTACACCTTC. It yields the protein CASSYSAGRKGGYTF.